This T cell receptor (beta chain) was sequenced during a study of shared clonotypes between healthy human individuals. TCRdb's copy holds only in-frame clones and misses some; the assay was immunoSEQ multiplex PCR. The data hold about 2 million clones, with roughly 94% observed a single time. This CDR3 is built from 14 residues. The J segment lost 4 bases and the V segment lost 3 bases, leaving 4 bases of the junction unmatched. CDR1 and CDR2 from the germline V gene are ENHRY and SYGVKD. The sample holds one count of this clone. The chain couples TRBV10-3 to TRBJ1-2, with TRBD1 identical over 8 bases. The clonotype originates from a man aged 18 to 35 in good health. The sample comprised naive CD4+ T cells sorted from blood. Subset in this sample: CD45RA+ positively selected. The CDR3 DNA reads as TGTGCCATCAGTGATTCAGGGGGCGTCTATGGCTACACCTTC. As protein: CAISDSGGVYGYTF.